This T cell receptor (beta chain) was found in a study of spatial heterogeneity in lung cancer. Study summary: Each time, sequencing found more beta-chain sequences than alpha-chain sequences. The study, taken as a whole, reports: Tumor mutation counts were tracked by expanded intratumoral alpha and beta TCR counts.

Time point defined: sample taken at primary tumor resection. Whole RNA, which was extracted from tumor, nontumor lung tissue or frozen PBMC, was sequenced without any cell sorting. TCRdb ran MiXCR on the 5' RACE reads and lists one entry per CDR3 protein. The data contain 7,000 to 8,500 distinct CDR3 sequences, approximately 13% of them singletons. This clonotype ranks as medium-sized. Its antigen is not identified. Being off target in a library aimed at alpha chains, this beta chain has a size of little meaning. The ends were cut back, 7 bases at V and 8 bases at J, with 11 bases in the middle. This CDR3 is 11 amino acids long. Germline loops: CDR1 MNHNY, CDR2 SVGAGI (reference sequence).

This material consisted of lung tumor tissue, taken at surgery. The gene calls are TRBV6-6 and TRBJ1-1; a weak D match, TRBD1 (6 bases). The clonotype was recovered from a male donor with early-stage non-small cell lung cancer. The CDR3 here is CASTTDREAFF. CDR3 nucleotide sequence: TGTGCCAGCACCACAGACAGGGAAGCTTTCTTT.